This T cell receptor beta chain originates from a study of shared clonotypes between healthy human individuals. Looking at the study overall: CD4 naive and memory got three plates each, CD8 naive two, CD8 memory one.

With respect to this clone: The antigen remains unidentified.

General study points: Generation probabilities of non-shared clonotypes were lower (relative to those shared by all four donors). Donor scarcity curtailed the genetic and exposure-history diversity represented herein.

V was cut by 2 bases and J by 0 bases, with 11 bases left in between. CDR3 length: 16 amino acids. Looked up from germline, CDR1 is MNHEY and CDR2 is SVGAGI. Libraries were prepared by immunoSEQ multiplex PCR; TCRdb keeps only in-frame clonotypes and omits some of them. The table has over 950,000 clones, 60% to 80% seen once. The sample consisted of memory CD4+ T cells from PBMCs. Subset indicated: CD45RA-negative fraction. V gene TRBV6-5 combines with J gene TRBJ1-3; no firm D call. This clonotype was obtained from a man aged 18-30 years in good health. Some clones in this sample may be carry-over from other donors' samples. CDR3: CASSYQTPNSGNTIYF. DNA for the CDR3: TGTGCCAGCAGTTACCAGACACCTAACTCTGGAAACACCATATATTTT.